This T cell receptor (beta chain) was obtained from a study of cytomegalovirus exposure and HLA in healthy donors. As to this clone: Its specificity is unknown.

Sampled while nominally healthy, donors likely had unrecorded immune exposures. Study conclusions and caveats: A previous analysis found most TCR beta V segments productive roughly 87% or roughly 30% of the time.

Germline V gene lookup returns CDR1 SQVTM and CDR2 ANQGSEA. V gave up 7 bases and J gave up 3 bases; unmatched junction bases: 5. The CDR3 sequence is 13 residues long. The PCR was carried out with 60 Vbeta primers and 13 Jbeta primers. This table comes from immunoSEQ multiplex PCR, and its TCRdb copy is limited to in-frame clones, with some not included. Recorded for this sample: tens of thousands of clones. The sample consisted of PBMCs. The rearrangement uses TRBV29-1 and TRBJ2-3; 9 bases map to TRBD2. This receptor was identified in a woman aged 60 to 75 in good health and CMV-seronegative. In DNA form, the CDR3 reads TGCAGCGCCCGACTAGCGGATACAGATACGCAGTATTTT. Translating gives CSARLADTDTQYF.